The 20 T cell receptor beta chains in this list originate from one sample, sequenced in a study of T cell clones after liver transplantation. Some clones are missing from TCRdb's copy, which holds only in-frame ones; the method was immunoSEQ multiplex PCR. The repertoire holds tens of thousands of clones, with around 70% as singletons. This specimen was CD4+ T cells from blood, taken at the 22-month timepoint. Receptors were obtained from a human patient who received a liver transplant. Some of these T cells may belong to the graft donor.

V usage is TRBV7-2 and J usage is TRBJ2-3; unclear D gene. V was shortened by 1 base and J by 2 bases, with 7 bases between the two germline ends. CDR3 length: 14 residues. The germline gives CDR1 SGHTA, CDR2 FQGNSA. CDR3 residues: CASSLDGPTDTQYF. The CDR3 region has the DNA TGTGCCAGCAGCTTAGACGGACCCACAGATACGCAGTATTTT. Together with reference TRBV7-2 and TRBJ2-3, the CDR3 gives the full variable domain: GAGVSQSPSNKVTEKGKDVELRCDPISGHTALYWYRQSLGQGLEFLIYFQGNSAPDKSGLPSDRFSAERTGGSVSTLTIQRTQQEDSAVYLCASSLDGPTDTQYFGPGTRLTVL.

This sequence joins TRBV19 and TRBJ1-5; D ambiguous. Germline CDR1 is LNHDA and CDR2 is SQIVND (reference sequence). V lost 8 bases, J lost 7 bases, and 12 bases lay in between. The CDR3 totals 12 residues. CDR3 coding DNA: TGTGCCAGTGGAGACGTGGGCCAGCCCCAGCATTTT. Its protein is CASGDVGQPQHF.

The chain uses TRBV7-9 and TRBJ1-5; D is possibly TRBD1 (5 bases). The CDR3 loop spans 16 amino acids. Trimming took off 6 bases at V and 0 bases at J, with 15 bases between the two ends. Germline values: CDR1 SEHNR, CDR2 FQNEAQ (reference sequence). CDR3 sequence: CASSSGRLNSNQPQHF. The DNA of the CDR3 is TGTGCCAGCAGTTCGGGACGGCTCAATAGCAATCAGCCCCAGCATTTT.

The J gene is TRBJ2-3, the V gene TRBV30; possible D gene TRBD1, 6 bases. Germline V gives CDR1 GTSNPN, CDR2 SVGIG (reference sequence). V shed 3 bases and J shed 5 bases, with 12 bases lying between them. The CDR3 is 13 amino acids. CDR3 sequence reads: CAWRTGGGDTQYF. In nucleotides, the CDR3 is TGTGCCTGGAGGACTGGGGGCGGAGATACGCAGTATTTT.

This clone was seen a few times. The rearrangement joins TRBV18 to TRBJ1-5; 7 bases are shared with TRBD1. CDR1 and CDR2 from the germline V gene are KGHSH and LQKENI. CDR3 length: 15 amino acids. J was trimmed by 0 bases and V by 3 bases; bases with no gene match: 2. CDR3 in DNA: TGTGCCAGCTCACCTGGACAGGCTAGCAATCAGCCCCAGCATTTT. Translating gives CASSPGQASNQPQHF.

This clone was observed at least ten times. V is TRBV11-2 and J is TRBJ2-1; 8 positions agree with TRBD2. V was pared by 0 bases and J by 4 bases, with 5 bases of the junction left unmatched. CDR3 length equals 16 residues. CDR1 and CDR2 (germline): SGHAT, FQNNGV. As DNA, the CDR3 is TGTGCCAGCAGCTTAGAACTTAGCGGGGCTTACAATGAGCAGTTCTTC. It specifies CASSLELSGAYNEQFF.

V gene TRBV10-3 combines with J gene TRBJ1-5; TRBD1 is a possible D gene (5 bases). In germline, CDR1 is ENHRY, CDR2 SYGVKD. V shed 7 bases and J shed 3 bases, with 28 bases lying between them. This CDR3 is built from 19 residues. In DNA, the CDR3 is TGTGCCATCAAATCGATCCCGCCGGGGGGTTTTCTAGTCAATCAGCCCCAGCATTTT. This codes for CAIKSIPPGGFLVNQPQHF.

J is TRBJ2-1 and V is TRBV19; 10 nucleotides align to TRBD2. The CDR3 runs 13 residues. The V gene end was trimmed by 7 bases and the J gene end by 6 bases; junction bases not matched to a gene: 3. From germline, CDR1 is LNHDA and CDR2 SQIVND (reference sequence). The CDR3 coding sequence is TGTGCCAGTAAACTAGCGGGGACCAATGAGCAGTTCTTC. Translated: CASKLAGTNEQFF.

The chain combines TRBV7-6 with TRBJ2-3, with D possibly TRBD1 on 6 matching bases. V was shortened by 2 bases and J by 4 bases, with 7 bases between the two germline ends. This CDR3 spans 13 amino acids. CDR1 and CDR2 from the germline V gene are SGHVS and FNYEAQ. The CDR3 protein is CASSLPGADTQYF. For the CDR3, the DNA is TGTGCCAGCAGCTTACCAGGGGCAGATACGCAGTATTTT.

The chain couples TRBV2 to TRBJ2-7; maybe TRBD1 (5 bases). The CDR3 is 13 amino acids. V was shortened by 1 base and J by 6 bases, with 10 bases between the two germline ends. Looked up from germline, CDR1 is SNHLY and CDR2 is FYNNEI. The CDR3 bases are TGTGCCAGCAGTGAAGAGGGGTATGGCGAGCAGTACTTC. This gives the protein CASSEEGYGEQYF.

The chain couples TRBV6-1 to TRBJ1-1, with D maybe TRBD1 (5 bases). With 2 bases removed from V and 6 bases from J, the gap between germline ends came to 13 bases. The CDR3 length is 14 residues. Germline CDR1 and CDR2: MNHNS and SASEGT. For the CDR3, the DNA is TGTGCCAGCAGTGAACCCGGGGCCGCCCCTGAAGCTTTCTTT. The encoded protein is CASSEPGAAPEAFF.

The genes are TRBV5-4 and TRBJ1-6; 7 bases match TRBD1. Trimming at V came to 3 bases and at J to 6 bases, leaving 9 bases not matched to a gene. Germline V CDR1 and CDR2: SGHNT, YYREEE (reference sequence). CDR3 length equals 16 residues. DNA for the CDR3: TGTGCCAGCAGCTCACCCACGACAGGGCGTAATTCACCCCTCCACTTT. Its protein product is CASSSPTTGRNSPLHF.

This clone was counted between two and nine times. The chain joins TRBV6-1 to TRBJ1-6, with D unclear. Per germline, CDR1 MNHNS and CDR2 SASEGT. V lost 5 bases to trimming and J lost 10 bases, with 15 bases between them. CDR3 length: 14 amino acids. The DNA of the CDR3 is TGTGCCAGCAGTCTTGGATTCATGGGATCACCCCTCCACTTT. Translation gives CASSLGFMGSPLHF.

CDR3: CASSVARGADTQYF. The CDR3 coding sequence is TGTGCCAGCAGCGTAGCGCGGGGGGCAGATACGCAGTATTTT. The chain uses TRBV9 and TRBJ2-3; 8 nucleotides line up with TRBD2. Germline V gene data show CDR1 as SGDLS and CDR2 as YYNGEE. The trim removed 0 bases at V and 4 bases at J, leaving 1 base unmatched. The CDR3 runs 14 residues.

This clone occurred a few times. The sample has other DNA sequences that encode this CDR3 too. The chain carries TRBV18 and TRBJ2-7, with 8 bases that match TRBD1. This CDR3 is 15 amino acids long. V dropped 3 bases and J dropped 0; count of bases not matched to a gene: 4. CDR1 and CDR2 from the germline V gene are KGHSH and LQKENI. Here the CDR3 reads CASSPQQGASYEQYF. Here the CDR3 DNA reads TGTGCCAGCTCACCCCAGCAGGGGGCCTCCTACGAGCAGTACTTC.

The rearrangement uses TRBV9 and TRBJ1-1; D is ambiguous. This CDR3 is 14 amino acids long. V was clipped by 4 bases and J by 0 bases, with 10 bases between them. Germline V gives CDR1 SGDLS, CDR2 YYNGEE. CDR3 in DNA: TGTGCCAGCAGCCCACGGGCCGTGAACACTGAAGCTTTCTTT. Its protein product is CASSPRAVNTEAFF.

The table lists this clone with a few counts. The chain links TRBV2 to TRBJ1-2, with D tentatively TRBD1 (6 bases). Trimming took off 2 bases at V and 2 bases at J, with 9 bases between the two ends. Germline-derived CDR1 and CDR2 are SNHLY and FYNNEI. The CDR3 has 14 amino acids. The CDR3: CASSERRGNYGYTF. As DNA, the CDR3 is TGTGCCAGCAGTGAACGCAGGGGAAACTATGGCTACACCTTC.

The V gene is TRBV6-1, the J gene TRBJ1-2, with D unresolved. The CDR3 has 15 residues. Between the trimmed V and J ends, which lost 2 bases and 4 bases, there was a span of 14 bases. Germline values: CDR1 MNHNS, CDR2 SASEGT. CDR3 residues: CASSERTGGLYGYTF. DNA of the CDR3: TGTGCCAGCAGTGAAAGGACGGGAGGGCTCTATGGCTACACCTTC.

The CDR3 loop reads CASSSGQGVTEAFF. The CDR3 DNA sequence: TGTGCCAGCAGCAGCGGACAGGGAGTTACTGAAGCTTTCTTT. The genes are TRBV6-5 and TRBJ1-1, with TRBD1 matching 8 bases. Trimming at V came to 6 bases and at J to 5 bases, leaving 8 bases not matched to a gene. The CDR3 extends over 14 amino acids. The germline V gene has CDR1 MNHEY and CDR2 SVGAGI.

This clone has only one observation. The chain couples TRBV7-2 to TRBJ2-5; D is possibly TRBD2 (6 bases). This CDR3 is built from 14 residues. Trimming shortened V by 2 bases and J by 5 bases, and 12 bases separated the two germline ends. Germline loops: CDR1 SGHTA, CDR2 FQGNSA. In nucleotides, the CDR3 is TGTGCCAGCAGCTTAATCGGGGAGGAGGAGACCCAGTACTTC. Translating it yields CASSLIGEEETQYF.